This TCR beta chain was identified in a study of blood T cells in healthy people across ages. The study, taken as a whole, reports: Reliance upon unsorted PBMCs precluded definitive naive versus antigen-experienced comparison. With naive T cell percentage, TCR beta diversity showed a strong correlation. Both naive CD4+ cell counts and diversity were greater in long-lived donors than in aged donors.

The second PCR ran about 6 to 11 cycles with a sample-barcoded 5' primer and J-beta primers. Template switching added a 12-random-nucleotide identifier to every cDNA molecule. TCRdb re-called the 5' RACE reads through MiXCR, storing one row per CDR3 protein. The sample lists around 970,000 distinct CDR3 sequences; about 51% were seen once. As for this clonotype: Its antigen is unknown.

This sequence was found in a woman in her fifties or sixties in good health. Sequencing input: blood.

As DNA, the CDR3 is TGTGCCAGCTCACCACGGCGGGGGGAGGAGACTGAAGCTTTCTTT. This sequence encodes CASSPRRGEETEAFF. This chain links TRBV18 with TRBJ1-1, with D perhaps TRBD1 (5 bases). V lost 1 base and J lost 5, with 14 bases in between. This CDR3 is 15 amino acids long. Germline CDR1 KGHSH, CDR2 LQKENI.